The T cell receptor beta chain under discussion was sequenced for a study of post-analysis software for immune sequencing data. For the study at large: Disease trajectories encompassed relapsing-remitting, secondary progressive and progressive-relapsing multiple sclerosis. Whole-study findings and limits: F-measure co-clustering was strong for batch-matched samples. Relative to controls, patients with multiple sclerosis showed significantly lower normalized Chao1 diversity. Patients used five TRBV segments, including TRBV5-6, TRBV5-1 and TRBV20-1, more often than controls.

Concerning this clonotype: No antigen is known for it.

The CDR3 extends over 15 amino acids. With 3 bases removed from V and 6 bases from J, the gap between germline ends came to 20 bases. Germline loops: CDR1 SQVTM, CDR2 ANQGSEA. Sequencing libraries made from TCR beta cDNA carried unique molecular identifiers. Via MiXCR, TCRdb re-called the PCR reads, giving one row per CDR3 protein. Seen here are 180,000 or so distinct CDR3 sequences, roughly 30% observed once, and the top ten hold around 3.2%. The V and J genes are TRBV29-1 and TRBJ1-2, with D tentatively TRBD1 (5 bases). The sequencing input was blood. This sequence was found in a girl between 2 and 17 years old with multiple sclerosis. This CDR3 reads CSVEEPRDGHHGYTF. CDR3 sequence (DNA): TGCAGCGTTGAGGAGCCCCGGGACGGGCACCATGGCTACACCTTC. Supplemented by reference TRBV29-1 and TRBJ1-2, the full variable domain reads SAVISQKPSRDICQRGTSLTIQCQVDSQVTMMFWYRQQPGQSLTLIATANQGSEATYESGFVIDKFPISRPNLTFSTLTVSNMSPEDSSIYLCSVEEPRDGHHGYTFGSGTRLTVV.